This passage covers 8 T cell receptor beta chains from one sample sequenced in a study of cytomegalovirus exposure and HLA in healthy donors. It was with 60 Vbeta and 13 Jbeta primers that the PCR ran. Clones were sequenced by immunoSEQ multiplex PCR, and TCRdb holds only the in-frame ones, with some missing. Found here are around 300,000 clones, 84% of them singletons; the top ten hold about 2%. Sequencing was done on a sample of PBMCs. These receptors all stem from a woman aged 40-49 years in good health and CMV-seropositive.

This sequence joins TRBV28 and TRBJ1-5, with a possible D match to TRBD1 (5 bases). CDR3 length: 13 amino acids. The germline CDR1 and CDR2 sequences are MDHEN and SYDVKM. This CDR3 reads CAIDSLLNQPQHF. The CDR3 nucleotides read TGTGCGATCGACAGCCTCCTGAATCAGCCCCAGCATTTT.

J is TRBJ2-5 and V is TRBV19; D remains unclear. Per the germline V gene, CDR1 is LNHDA and CDR2 is SQIVND (reference sequence). CDR3 length: 13 residues. Trimming removed 2 bases at V and 1 base at J, with 5 bases between. In nucleotides, the CDR3 is TGTGCCAGTAGTATACAGGTCCAAGAGACCCAGTACTTC. It codes for CASSIQVQETQYF. The entire variable domain, with the rest obtained from reference TRBV19 and TRBJ2-5, is as follows: DGGITQSPKYLFRKEGQNVTLSCEQNLNHDAMYWYRQDPGQGLRLIYYSQIVNDFQKGDIAEGYSVSREKKESFPLTVTSAQKNPTAFYLCASSIQVQETQYFGPGTRLLVL.

J is TRBJ2-1 and V is TRBV2; 8 bases match TRBD1. Germline CDR1 reads SNHLY; CDR2 reads FYNNEI. Trimming at V came to 4 bases and at J to 2 bases, leaving 4 bases not matched to a gene. The length of the CDR3 is 15 residues. Written as DNA, the CDR3 is TGTGCCAGCAGTGCGGACAGGGCCACCTACAATGAGCAGTTCTTC. Translating gives CASSADRATYNEQFF. Filled out from reference TRBV2 and TRBJ2-1, the complete variable domain reads EPEVTQTPSHQVTQMGQEVILRCVPISNHLYFYWYRQILGQKVEFLVSFYNNEISEKSEIFDDQFSVERPDGSNFTLKIRSTKLEDSAMYFCASSADRATYNEQFFGPGTRLTVL.

This sequence joins TRBV21-1 and TRBJ2-7; the table's D gene call, TRBD1, was not cross checked with the DNA. TRBV21-1 is an annotated pseudogene. This CDR3 is built from 11 residues. The CDR3 spells CASSKPNEQYF. CDR3 nucleotide sequence: TGTGCCAGCAGCAAACCCAACGAGCAGTACTTC.

This chain joins TRBV5-1 and TRBJ1-1; 10 bases agree with TRBD1. J lost 5 bases, V lost 6 bases, and 13 bases had no gene match. CDR1 is SGHRS, CDR2 YFSETQ, per germline. The length of the CDR3 is 16 residues. The CDR3 spells CASNRDRGTPGTEAFF. In DNA form, the CDR3 reads TGCGCCAGCAACCGGGACAGGGGCACCCCAGGGACTGAAGCTTTCTTT.

The sample holds one count of this clone. J is TRBJ2-4 and V is TRBV5-1; 12 nucleotides line up with TRBD2. Per the germline V gene, CDR1 is SGHRS and CDR2 is YFSETQ. V shed 9 bases and J 3 bases; nucleotides not matched to a gene: 10. CDR3 length: 16 amino acids. The CDR3 DNA reads as TGCGCCAACAGACTAGCGGGAGCCATATACAAAAACATTCAGTACTTC. Translated: CANRLAGAIYKNIQYF.

This clone was detected only a few times. The J gene is TRBJ1-1, the V gene TRBV28; possibly TRBD1 for D (6 bases). Trimming pared 1 base from V and 3 bases from J, leaving 12 bases between. CDR1 and CDR2 from the germline V gene are MDHEN and SYDVKM. This CDR3 has 15 amino acids. DNA for the CDR3: TGTGCCAGCAGTTTATTAGGGGGGGCGGACACTGAAGCTTTCTTT. Encoded protein: CASSLLGGADTEAFF.

The chain couples TRBV13 to TRBJ2-1; D may be TRBD2 (5 bases). Trimming removed 2 bases from V and 7 bases from J, with 21 bases in between. CDR3 length: 17 amino acids. Germline CDR1 and CDR2: PRHDT and FYEKMQ (reference sequence). CDR3 coding DNA: TGTGCCAGCAGCTTACCAGCCCCGGGATTGTCCCATAATGAGCAGTTCTTC. Translated: CASSLPAPGLSHNEQFF.